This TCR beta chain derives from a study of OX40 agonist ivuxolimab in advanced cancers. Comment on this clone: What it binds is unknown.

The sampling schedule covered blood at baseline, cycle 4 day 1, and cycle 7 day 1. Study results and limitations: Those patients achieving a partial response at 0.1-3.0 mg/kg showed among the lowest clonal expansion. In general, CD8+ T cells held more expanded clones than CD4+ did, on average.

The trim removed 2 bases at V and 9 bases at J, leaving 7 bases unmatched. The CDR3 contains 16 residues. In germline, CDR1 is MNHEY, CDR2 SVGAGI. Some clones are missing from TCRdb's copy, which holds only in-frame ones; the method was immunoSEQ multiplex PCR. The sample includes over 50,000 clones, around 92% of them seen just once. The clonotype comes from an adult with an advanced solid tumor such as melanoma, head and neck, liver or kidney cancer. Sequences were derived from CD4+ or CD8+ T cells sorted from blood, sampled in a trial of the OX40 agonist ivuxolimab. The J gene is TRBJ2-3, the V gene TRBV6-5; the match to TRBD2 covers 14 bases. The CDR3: CASSYLLGTSGGTQYF. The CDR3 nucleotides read TGTGCCAGCAGTTACCTTCTAGGGACTAGCGGGGGAACGCAGTATTTT.